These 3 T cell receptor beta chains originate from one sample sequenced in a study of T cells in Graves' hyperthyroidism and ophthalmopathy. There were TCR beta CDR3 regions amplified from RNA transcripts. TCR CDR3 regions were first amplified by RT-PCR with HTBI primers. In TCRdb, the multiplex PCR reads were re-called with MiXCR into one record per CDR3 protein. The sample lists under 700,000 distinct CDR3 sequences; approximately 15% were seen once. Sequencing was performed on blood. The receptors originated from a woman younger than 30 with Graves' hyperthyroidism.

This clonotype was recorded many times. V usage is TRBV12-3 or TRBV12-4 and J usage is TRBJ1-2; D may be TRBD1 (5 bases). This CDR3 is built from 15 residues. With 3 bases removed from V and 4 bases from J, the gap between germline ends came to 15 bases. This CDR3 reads CASSFTKPGGYGYTF. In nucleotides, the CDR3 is TGTGCCAGCAGTTTCACCAAACCCGGGGGCTATGGCTACACCTTC.

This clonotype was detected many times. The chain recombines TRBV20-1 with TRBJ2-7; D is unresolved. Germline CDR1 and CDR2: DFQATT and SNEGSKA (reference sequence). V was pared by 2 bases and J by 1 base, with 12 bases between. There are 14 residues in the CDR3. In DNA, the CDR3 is TGCAGTGCTAGATCCTACACGAAATCCTACGAGCAGTACTTC. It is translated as CSARSYTKSYEQYF.

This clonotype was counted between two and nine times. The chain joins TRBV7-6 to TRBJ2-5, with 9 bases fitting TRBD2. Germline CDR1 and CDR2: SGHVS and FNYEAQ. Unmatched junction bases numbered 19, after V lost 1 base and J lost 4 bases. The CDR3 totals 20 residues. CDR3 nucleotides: TGTGCCAGCAGCTTAGGCCGAACTGCGGCGGGAGGGCCTTTCCCAGAGACCCAGTACTTC. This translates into CASSLGRTAAGGPFPETQYF.